Following are 14 T cell receptor beta chains from one sample sequenced in a study of cytomegalovirus exposure and HLA in healthy donors. In the PCR, 60 Vbeta and 13 Jbeta primers were used. Here immunoSEQ multiplex PCR was the method, and the copy in TCRdb shows in-frame clones only, minus some. The data contain some 130,000 clones, about 78% of them singletons. The sequenced sample consisted of PBMCs. The origin of the receptors is a female donor in good health and CMV-seronegative.

The CDR3 DNA follows: TGTGCCAGCAGTTTATCTCCTCTCGTTACAGGGGGCGCAGCTTTCTTT. Protein sequence: CASSLSPLVTGGAAFF. The chain employs TRBV28 and TRBJ1-1, with 9 positions matching TRBD1. There are 16 residues in the CDR3. Germline trimming cut 1 base from V and 10 bases from J; bases unmatched to any gene: 13. Germline V gene lookup returns CDR1 MDHEN and CDR2 SYDVKM.

The chain combines TRBV14 with TRBJ2-7; 7 positions match TRBD1. Germline V gene sequence: CDR1 SGHDN, CDR2 FVKESK. This CDR3 has 13 residues. Trimming cost V 5 bases and J 2 bases; bases outside gene matches: 3. For the CDR3, the DNA is TGTGCCAGCAGCAGGGGGCTAGCCTACGAGCAGTACTTC. It yields the protein CASSRGLAYEQYF.

This clone was seen only once. The chain employs TRBV30 and TRBJ2-3; 11 bases line up with TRBD2. J was trimmed by 13 bases and V by 0 bases; bases with no gene match: 18. Germline CDR1 and CDR2: GTSNPN and SVGIG (reference sequence). This CDR3 is 17 amino acids long. Here the CDR3 reads CAWSVARGLAEGLTEYF. CDR3 bases: TGTGCCTGGAGTGTCGCCCGGGGACTAGCGGAGGGGCTAACGGAGTATTTT.

The CDR3 nucleotides read TGTGCCAGCAGACGAACTAGCGGGGCCTCCTACGAGCAGTACTTC. This sequence encodes CASRRTSGASYEQYF. V and J are TRBV27 and TRBJ2-7, with 10 bases fitting TRBD2. Germline values: CDR1 MNHEY, CDR2 SMNVEV (reference sequence). The CDR3 is 15 amino acids. V was pared by 6 bases and J by 0 bases, with 5 bases of the junction left unmatched.

In this sample, this clone turned up a few times. V is TRBV6-6 and J is TRBJ2-1; the D gene is possibly TRBD1 (6 bases). This CDR3 spans 14 amino acids. The germline gives CDR1 MNHNY, CDR2 SVGAGI (reference sequence). The V and J ends lost 0 bases and 7 bases respectively, with 10 bases between them. CDR3 bases: TGTGCCAGCAGTTACTCGGCGGACAGTAATGAGCAGTTCTTC. It yields the protein CASSYSADSNEQFF.

V is TRBV7-2 and J is TRBJ2-7; 11 nucleotides match TRBD2. The CDR3 contains 16 residues. The V and J ends lost 1 base and 5 bases, in that order; junction bases with no gene match: 7. CDR1 is SGHTA, CDR2 FQGNSA, per germline. The CDR3 bases are TGTGCCAGCAGCTTAGTGTCTAGCGGGAGGTACCACGAGCAGTACTTC. Translation: CASSLVSSGRYHEQYF. Combining the CDR3 with reference TRBV7-2 and TRBJ2-7 gives the whole variable domain GAGVSQSPSNKVTEKGKDVELRCDPISGHTALYWYRQSLGQGLEFLIYFQGNSAPDKSGLPSDRFSAERTGGSVSTLTIQRTQQEDSAVYLCASSLVSSGRYHEQYFGPGTRLTVT.

The rearrangement uses TRBV13 and TRBJ2-1; 11 bases line up with TRBD2. The CDR3 has 14 residues. Germline CDR1 PRHDT, CDR2 FYEKMQ (reference sequence). Unmatched junction bases numbered 4, after V lost 5 bases and J lost 7 bases. The CDR3 reads CASSPGLADNEQFF. CDR3 DNA sequence: TGTGCCAGCAGCCCGGGACTAGCGGATAATGAGCAGTTCTTC.

The chain has TRBV28 and TRBJ2-7, with TRBD1 matching 7 bases. Germline CDR1 and CDR2: MDHEN and SYDVKM. The CDR3 length is 14 residues. With V trimmed by 8 bases and J by 1 base, 8 bases remained unmatched. The CDR3, as DNA: TGTGCCAGCGACAGTGCAGGGGGTTCCTACGAGCAGTACTTC. Residues: CASDSAGGSYEQYF.

This clone was observed a single time. This chain joins TRBV7-3 and TRBJ2-1, with a weak D call TRBD1 (7 bases). V was pared by 5 bases and J by 4 bases, with 21 bases between. This CDR3 has 17 residues. Germline assignment: CDR1 SGHTA and CDR2 FQGTGA. This chain's CDR3 is CASSPGGGGGGYNEQFF. DNA for the CDR3: TGTGCCAGCAGCCCCGGAGGGGGCGGAGGAGGTTACAATGAGCAGTTCTTC.

The gene calls are TRBV4-1 and TRBJ1-4; tentative D call: TRBD1 (5 bases). The CDR3 covers 14 residues. Germline-derived CDR1 and CDR2 are MGHRA and YSYEKL. The V gene lost 3 bases and the J gene lost 5 bases, with 10 bases spanning the gap. The CDR3: CASSHVRQNEKLFF. CDR3 in DNA: TGCGCCAGCAGCCATGTCAGACAGAATGAAAAACTGTTTTTT.

The chain carries TRBV7-8 and TRBJ2-3; the match to TRBD2 covers 9 bases. Trimming at V came to 8 bases and at J to 2 bases, leaving 11 bases not matched to a gene. This CDR3 has 16 residues. The germline V gene has CDR1 SGHVS and CDR2 FQNEAQ. CDR3: CASRNRGLAFTDTQYF. The CDR3 coding sequence is TGTGCCAGCCGAAACCGGGGACTAGCCTTCACAGATACGCAGTATTTT.

As to this clone: Germline and junction disagree at one end, which may indicate a read error. Written as DNA, the CDR3 is TGTGCCAGCAGTTTACGAGGCGGGGGAGCCTATGAGCAGTACTTC. Translation gives CASSLRGGGAYEQYF. V usage is TRBV28 and J usage is TRBJ2-7; the match to TRBD2 covers 7 bases. Germline lookup yields CDR1 MDHEN and CDR2 SYDVKM. The CDR3 totals 15 residues.

The chain links TRBV28 to TRBJ1-5; D is perhaps TRBD1 (5 bases). The V gene lost 6 bases and the J gene lost 6 bases, with 9 bases spanning the gap. This CDR3 is 12 amino acids long. Germline CDR1 MDHEN, CDR2 SYDVKM. CDR3 loop: CASRTVIQPQHF. The CDR3, as DNA: TGTGCCAGCAGGACAGTTATTCAGCCCCAGCATTTT.

The chain joins TRBV7-9 to TRBJ1-1; D uncertain. Germline-derived CDR1 and CDR2 are SEHNR and FQNEAQ (reference sequence). V dropped 1 base and J dropped 11 bases, with 14 bases sitting between them. CDR3 length: 13 residues. The CDR3 here is CASSLGASPGAFF. The CDR3 DNA follows: TGTGCCAGCAGCTTAGGCGCATCCCCGGGGGCTTTCTTT.